This TCR beta chain was profiled in a study of T cell repertoires in cytomegalovirus infection. Each CDR3 protein gets one entry after TCRdb re-called the reads with MiXCR. This table holds around 540,000 distinct CDR3 sequences, 25% to 35% found once. V gave up 1 base and J gave up 0 bases; unmatched junction bases: 3. CDR3 length: 15 residues. From germline, CDR1 is SGHTA and CDR2 FQGNSA. The sample holds many counts of this clonotype. Its target is unknown. The V call is TRBV7-2, the J call TRBJ2-7, with 7 bases aligning to TRBD2. The source was cultured PBMCs, collected from culture after CMV antigen stimulation. This TCR was recovered from a human donor in good health (CMV status not recorded). Some clones in this sample may be carry-over from other donors' samples. CDR3 protein: CASSLDGGSSYEQYF. DNA for the CDR3: TGTGCCAGCAGCTTAGATGGCGGGAGCTCCTACGAGCAGTACTTC.